This TCR beta chain was captured in a study of shared clonotypes between healthy human individuals. Study-wide background: The people who gave samples were a couple of women and three men aged 18 to 49.

Profiled with immunoSEQ multiplex PCR; TCRdb holds only in-frame clones, not every one. The sample yields 2 million to 2.5 million clones, around 93% seen once. This CDR3 spans 13 amino acids. The germline V gene encodes CDR1 GTSNPN and CDR2 SVGIG (reference sequence). Trimming cost V 4 bases and J 4 bases; bases outside gene matches: 5. The origin of this receptor is a young man in good health. Some clones in this sample may be carry-over from other donors' samples. The sample consisted of naive CD4+ T cells from PBMCs. Subset in this sample: CD45RA+ positively selected. The chain is built from TRBV30 and TRBJ1-2, with 8 bases fitting TRBD1. The CDR3 DNA is TGTGCCTGGACCAGTGACAGGGGCTATGGCTACACCTTC. Its translation is CAWTSDRGYGYTF.